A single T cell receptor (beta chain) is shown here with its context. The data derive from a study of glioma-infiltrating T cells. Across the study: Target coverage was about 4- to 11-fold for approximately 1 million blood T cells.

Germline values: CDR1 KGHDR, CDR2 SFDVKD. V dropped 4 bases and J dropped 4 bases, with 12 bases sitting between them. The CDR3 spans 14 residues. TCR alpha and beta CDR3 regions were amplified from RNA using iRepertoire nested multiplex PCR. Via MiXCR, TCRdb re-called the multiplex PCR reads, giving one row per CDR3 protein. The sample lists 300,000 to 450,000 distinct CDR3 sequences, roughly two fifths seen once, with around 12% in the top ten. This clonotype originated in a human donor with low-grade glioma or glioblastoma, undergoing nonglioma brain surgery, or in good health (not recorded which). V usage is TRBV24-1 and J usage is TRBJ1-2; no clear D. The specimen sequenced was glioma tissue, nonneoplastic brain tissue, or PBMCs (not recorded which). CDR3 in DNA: TGTGCCACCAGTGAGGGCCGGAAACTCTATGGCTACACCTTC. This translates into CATSEGRKLYGYTF.